This is a list of T cell receptor beta chains from one sample in a study of cytomegalovirus exposure and HLA in healthy donors. The method was immunoSEQ multiplex PCR; TCRdb's version includes in-frame clones alone and lacks a portion of them. The sample has 200,000 to 250,000 clones, 82% seen once. The sequenced sample was PBMCs. These receptors were taken from a woman in her forties in good health and CMV-seropositive. The CDR3 runs from the conserved cysteine through the conserved F or W. D genes are given only for firm matches. Rows may omit the clone size; those that give it use once, few, many or a size class.

v_gene: TRBV19
len: 14
abundance: .
d_gene: .
j_gene: TRBJ1-4
CDR3nt: TGTGCCAGTAGGCCCGGGACTAACGAAGTAAAACTGTTTTTT
CDR3aa: CASRPGTNEVKLFF

v_gene: TRBV5-1
len: 15
abundance: .
d_gene: .
j_gene: TRBJ1-2
CDR3nt: TGCGCCAGCAGCGCCGACTCGCAAATCCCCTATGGCTACACCTTC
CDR3aa: CASSADSQIPYGYTF

v_gene: TRBV7-2
len: 16
abundance: .
d_gene: TRBD1
j_gene: TRBJ1-5
CDR3nt: TGTGCCAGCAGCTTACAGGGGGACCGTGGCAATCAGCCCCAGCATTTT
CDR3aa: CASSLQGDRGNQPQHF

v_gene: TRBV19
len: 14
abundance: once
d_gene: .
j_gene: TRBJ1-2
CDR3nt: TGTGCCAGTAGTATGCGGACAGAAGACTATGGCTACACCTTC
CDR3aa: CASSMRTEDYGYTF

v_gene: TRBV6-1
len: 13
abundance: .
d_gene: .
j_gene: TRBJ1-1
CDR3nt: TGTGCCACACTCCCCCCGGGTCCCACTGAAGCTTTCTTT
CDR3aa: CATLPPGPTEAFF

v_gene: TRBV10-2
len: 15
abundance: .
d_gene: TRBD2
j_gene: TRBJ2-1
CDR3nt: TGCGCCAGCAGTGAGTCTAGCGGGGCCTACAATGAGCAGTTCTTC
CDR3aa: CASSESSGAYNEQFF

v_gene: TRBV6-5
len: 13
abundance: .
d_gene: TRBD1
j_gene: TRBJ1-1
CDR3nt: TGTGCCAGCACCGACAGGGAGAACACTGAAGCTTTCTTT
CDR3aa: CASTDRENTEAFF

v_gene: TRBV10-3
len: 14
abundance: .
d_gene: .
j_gene: TRBJ1-5
CDR3nt: TGTGCCATCAGTGGAGGGCAGGGGACCCAGCCCCAGCATTTT
CDR3aa: CAISGGQGTQPQHF

v_gene: TRBV14
len: 17
abundance: .
d_gene: TRBD1
j_gene: TRBJ1-2
CDR3nt: TGTGCCAGCAGCCAAGATCCGAGGACAGGAGATAACTATGGCTACACCTTC
CDR3aa: CASSQDPRTGDNYGYTF

v_gene: TRBV9
len: 13
abundance: .
d_gene: .
j_gene: TRBJ1-1
CDR3nt: TGTGCCAGCAGCGTAGCTCCCCAGTCTGAAGCTTTCTTT
CDR3aa: CASSVAPQSEAFF

v_gene: TRBV7-9
len: 16
abundance: .
d_gene: .
j_gene: TRBJ1-2
CDR3nt: TGTGCCAGCAGCCCAGAAGTGGCAGGGGAAGGCTATGGCTACACCTTC
CDR3aa: CASSPEVAGEGYGYTF

v_gene: TRBV7-9
len: 12
abundance: .
d_gene: .
j_gene: TRBJ1-4
CDR3nt: TGTGCCAGCCAGCGTGGTAATGAAAAACTGTTTTTT
CDR3aa: CASQRGNEKLFF

v_gene: TRBV5-1
len: 16
abundance: .
d_gene: .
j_gene: TRBJ2-5
CDR3nt: TGCGCCAGCAGCTTGGCCCTGGGAGCCACCCAAGAGACCCAGTACTTC
CDR3aa: CASSLALGATQETQYF

v_gene: TRBV7-3
len: 13
abundance: .
d_gene: .
j_gene: TRBJ1-5
CDR3nt: TGTGCCAGCAGCCCCTACGGGGATCAGCCCCAGCATTTT
CDR3aa: CASSPYGDQPQHF

v_gene: TRBV4-2
len: 15
abundance: .
d_gene: TRBD1
j_gene: TRBJ1-4
CDR3nt: TGTGCCAGCAGCCGTATAGGGGGCCTTAATGAAAAACTGTTTTTT
CDR3aa: CASSRIGGLNEKLFF

v_gene: TRBV9
len: 17
abundance: few
d_gene: TRBD1
j_gene: TRBJ1-1
CDR3nt: TGTGCCAGCAGCGCATCGGACAGGGCGGACAGGGACACTGAAGCTTTCTTT
CDR3aa: CASSASDRADRDTEAFF

v_gene: TRBV10-3
len: 13
abundance: .
d_gene: .
j_gene: TRBJ2-5
CDR3nt: TGTGCCATCAGCCGCGCCCACGAAGAGACCCAGTACTTC
CDR3aa: CAISRAHEETQYF

v_gene: TRBV6-5
len: 14
abundance: .
d_gene: TRBD1
j_gene: TRBJ1-1
CDR3nt: TGTGCCAGCAGTGACGGACAGGGGGGCACTGAAGCTTTCTTT
CDR3aa: CASSDGQGGTEAFF

v_gene: TRBV27
len: 14
abundance: .
d_gene: .
j_gene: TRBJ2-7
CDR3nt: TGTGCCAGCAGTTTCTTACCAGGGTCCTACGAGCAGTACTTC
CDR3aa: CASSFLPGSYEQYF

v_gene: TRBV19
len: 19
abundance: .
d_gene: TRBD1
j_gene: TRBJ2-1
CDR3nt: TGTGCCAGTAGTATTCGGGTCAGGGGGACCGGGGACTCCTACAATGAGCAGTTCTTC
CDR3aa: CASSIRVRGTGDSYNEQFF

v_gene: TRBV9
len: 16
abundance: once
d_gene: TRBD2
j_gene: TRBJ2-3
CDR3nt: TGTGCCAGCAGCGTACTAGCGGGGGGAATAACAGATACGCAGTATTTT
CDR3aa: CASSVLAGGITDTQYF

v_gene: TRBV28
len: 14
abundance: .
d_gene: .
j_gene: TRBJ2-6
CDR3nt: TGTGCCAGCAGTTCACTGTCTGGGGCCAACGTCCTGACTTTC
CDR3aa: CASSSLSGANVLTF

v_gene: TRBV7-6
len: 14
abundance: few
d_gene: .
j_gene: TRBJ1-3
CDR3nt: TGTGCCAGCGCCTCCTTTGAGACTGGAAACACCATATATTTT
CDR3aa: CASASFETGNTIYF

v_gene: TRBV27
len: 18
abundance: .
d_gene: TRBD1
j_gene: TRBJ1-1
CDR3nt: TGTGCCAGCAGCCTTATGGGTGGGGGCACAGGGGGAAACACTGAGGCTTTCTTT
CDR3aa: CASSLMGGGTGGNTEAFF

v_gene: TRBV5-5
len: 15
abundance: .
d_gene: .
j_gene: TRBJ2-7
CDR3nt: TGTGCCAGCGCGCTTTCAGGCCCGTCCTCCCACGAGCAGTACTTC
CDR3aa: CASALSGPSSHEQYF

v_gene: TRBV7-8
len: 14
abundance: once
d_gene: .
j_gene: TRBJ1-1
CDR3nt: TGTGCCAGCAGCTTATCCGGGGTGAACACTGAAGCTTTCTTT
CDR3aa: CASSLSGVNTEAFF

v_gene: TRBV10-3
len: 15
abundance: .
d_gene: .
j_gene: TRBJ1-3
CDR3nt: TGTGCCTCCCGGGGGGCAGGGGATGATGGAAACACCATATATTTT
CDR3aa: CASRGAGDDGNTIYF

v_gene: TRBV6-1
len: 14
abundance: .
d_gene: .
j_gene: TRBJ2-5
CDR3nt: TGTGCCAGCAGGGGTACAGTTCGTGAGGAGACCCAGTACTTC
CDR3aa: CASRGTVREETQYF

v_gene: TRBV5-1
len: 14
abundance: .
d_gene: .
j_gene: TRBJ2-5
CDR3nt: TGCGCCAGCAGCTTGACCACCTACCGAGAGACCCAGTACTTC
CDR3aa: CASSLTTYRETQYF

v_gene: TRBV5-5
len: 15
abundance: once
d_gene: .
j_gene: TRBJ1-1
CDR3nt: TGTGCCAGCAGCTTCTATTTATCGGGAGGGCCTGAAGCTTTCTTT
CDR3aa: CASSFYLSGGPEAFF

v_gene: TRBV5-8
len: 16
abundance: .
d_gene: TRBD1
j_gene: TRBJ2-5
CDR3nt: TGTGCCAGCAGCCGCAGGGACAGGGGTTCGTTGGAGACCCAGTACTTC
CDR3aa: CASSRRDRGSLETQYF

v_gene: TRBV7-3
len: 14
abundance: .
d_gene: .
j_gene: TRBJ1-2
CDR3nt: TGTGCCAGCAGCATATCGACAGGAACTTATGGCTACACCTTC
CDR3aa: CASSISTGTYGYTF

v_gene: TRBV4-1
len: 16
abundance: few
d_gene: TRBD2
j_gene: TRBJ2-7
CDR3nt: TGCGCCAGCAGCCAAGCTAGCGGGAGGGCCCTCCACGAGCAGTACTTC
CDR3aa: CASSQASGRALHEQYF

v_gene: TRBV7-9
len: 13
abundance: .
d_gene: .
j_gene: TRBJ2-5
CDR3nt: TGTGCCAGCAGTTTTACAGGGACAGAGACCCAGTACTTC
CDR3aa: CASSFTGTETQYF

v_gene: TRBV5-8
len: 16
abundance: .
d_gene: .
j_gene: TRBJ2-1
CDR3nt: TGTGCCAGCAGTCACGGACTTCTGGACTACAACAATGAGCAGTTCTTC
CDR3aa: CASSHGLLDYNNEQFF

v_gene: TRBV5-1
len: 14
abundance: .
d_gene: TRBD1
j_gene: TRBJ1-4
CDR3nt: TGCGCCAGCAGCTATGGACAGGAAAATGAAAAACTGTTTTTT
CDR3aa: CASSYGQENEKLFF

v_gene: TRBV7-2
len: 16
abundance: .
d_gene: .
j_gene: TRBJ1-1
CDR3nt: TGTGCCAGCAGCTTGTCTGGGGGCGCTTGGATCACTGAAGCTTTCTTT
CDR3aa: CASSLSGGAWITEAFF

v_gene: TRBV13
len: 16
abundance: .
d_gene: .
j_gene: TRBJ2-3
CDR3nt: TGTGCCAGCAGCTTAACCGCGGACAGTAGCACAGATACGCAGTATTTT
CDR3aa: CASSLTADSSTDTQYF

v_gene: TRBV11-3
len: 13
abundance: .
d_gene: .
j_gene: TRBJ1-1
CDR3nt: TGTGCCAGCGTCGGACTAGGGAACACTGAAGCTTTCTTT
CDR3aa: CASVGLGNTEAFF

v_gene: TRBV29-1
len: 16
abundance: .
d_gene: TRBD1
j_gene: TRBJ2-5
CDR3nt: TGCAGCGCCCAAGAGACCGGGACAGGGCCTTATTCGACCCAGTACTTC
CDR3aa: CSAQETGTGPYSTQYF